One and the same sample provided the 12 T cell receptor beta chains below, sequenced in a study of blood T cell repertoires in COVID-19. The method was immunoSEQ multiplex PCR; TCRdb's version includes in-frame clones alone and lacks a portion of them. The repertoire holds some 130,000 clones, with 80% to 85% as singletons. Input material: peripheral blood. The receptors stem from a woman aged 60-75 years with active or convalescent COVID-19.

The chain couples TRBV6-6 to TRBJ1-5, with D perhaps matching TRBD1 (5 bases). The CDR3 length is 15 residues. V lost 7 bases to trimming and J lost 7 bases, with 20 bases between them. Looked up from germline, CDR1 is MNHNY and CDR2 is SVGAGI (reference sequence). The CDR3 sequence: CASTSGIQAKQPQHF. CDR3 DNA: TGTGCCAGCACCTCTGGTATACAGGCGAAGCAGCCCCAGCATTTT.

The J gene is TRBJ2-7, the V gene TRBV7-8; tentatively, D is TRBD1 (6 bases). This CDR3 is built from 11 residues. CDR1 is SGHVS, CDR2 FQNEAQ, per germline. Trimming cost V 2 bases and J 7 bases, with 6 bases left between them. The CDR3 sequence is CASSLRGEQYV. The CDR3 DNA follows: TGTGCCAGCAGCTTAAGGGGGGAGCAGTACGTC.

J is TRBJ1-1 and V is TRBV4-1; tentative D call: TRBD1 (6 bases). The length of the CDR3 is 15 residues. The germline V and J ends were trimmed by 4 bases and 4 bases, with 16 bases remaining between them. Germline V CDR1 and CDR2: MGHRA, YSYEKL. This chain's CDR3 is CASSREPTGGTEAFF. The CDR3 nucleotides read TGCGCCAGCAGCCGCGAACCGACAGGTGGCACTGAAGCTTTCTTT.

This CDR3 is CASSTPGEAFF. The CDR3 nucleotides are TGTGCCAGCAGTACACCGGGAGAAGCTTTCTTT. The rearrangement links TRBV12-3 or TRBV12-4 to TRBJ1-1, with D unresolved. There are 11 residues in the CDR3. The V end was cut by 5 bases, the J end by 8 bases, with 9 bases between.

The chain employs TRBV28 and TRBJ2-1; 8 bases are a match to TRBD1. The CDR3 contains 15 residues. J lost 7 bases, V lost 5 bases, and 10 bases had no gene match. The V gene's germline CDR1 is MDHEN and CDR2 SYDVKM. The CDR3 coding sequence is TGTGCCAGCAGTATACAGGGACAGGAGGGGAATGAGCAGTTCTTC. This sequence encodes CASSIQGQEGNEQFF.

The CDR3 here is CATSRGQASNTEAFF. The CDR3 DNA reads TGTGCCACCAGCAGGGGCCAGGCTTCGAACACTGAAGCTTTCTTT. The chain uses TRBV15 and TRBJ1-1; D is ambiguous. Germline-derived CDR1 and CDR2 are LNHNV and YYDKDF (reference sequence). The CDR3 runs 15 residues. V was cut by 3 bases and J by 1 base, with 12 bases left in between.

The rearrangement links TRBV19 to TRBJ1-1; tentatively, D is TRBD1 (6 bases). Looked up from germline, CDR1 is LNHDA and CDR2 is SQIVND (reference sequence). CDR3 length: 12 amino acids. The V and J ends lost 7 bases and 8 bases respectively, with 14 bases between them. The CDR3 region is CASNRGFSEAFF. CDR3 nucleotides: TGTGCCAGTAATAGGGGGTTTTCCGAAGCTTTCTTT. Based on the CDR3 plus reference TRBV19 and TRBJ1-1, the full variable domain is DGGITQSPKYLFRKEGQNVTLSCEQNLNHDAMYWYRQDPGQGLRLIYYSQIVNDFQKGDIAEGYSVSREKKESFPLTVTSAQKNPTAFYLCASNRGFSEAFFGQGTRLTVV.

CDR3 sequence (DNA): TGTGCCAGTAGTATAGACCAGGGGATCGCTGAAGCTTTCTTT. It yields the protein CASSIDQGIAEAFF. The rearrangement joins TRBV19 to TRBJ1-1, with D perhaps TRBD1 (6 bases). The V end was cut by 0 bases, the J end by 6 bases, with 11 bases between. The CDR3 has 14 amino acids. The germline V gene encodes CDR1 LNHDA and CDR2 SQIVND (reference sequence).

The chain employs TRBV7-2 and TRBJ2-1, with 8 bases matching TRBD1. The CDR3 is made up of 15 amino acids. Germline V gene sequence: CDR1 SGHTA, CDR2 FQGNSA. V lost 4 bases, J lost 8 bases, and 10 bases stayed unmatched. CDR3 sequence: CASSSMTTGGYEQFF. The CDR3 region has the DNA TGTGCCAGCAGCTCCATGACCACAGGGGGATATGAGCAGTTCTTC.

This clone occurred a few times. This chain connects TRBV6-2 or TRBV6-3 to TRBJ1-5; D remains unclear. The V gene lost 8 bases and the J gene lost 6 bases, with 11 bases spanning the gap. The CDR3 is 12 amino acids. CDR1 is MNHEY and CDR2 is SVGEGT in the germline V gene. The CDR3 sequence is CASRSGSQPQHF. The CDR3 region has the DNA TGTGCCAGCCGTTCGGGTAGTCAGCCCCAGCATTTT.

The chain couples TRBV7-8 to TRBJ1-2; D might be TRBD1 (6 bases). This CDR3 spans 13 amino acids. CDR1 and CDR2 from the germline V gene are SGHVS and FQNEAQ. Trimming removed 4 bases from V and 8 bases from J, with 14 bases in between. CDR3 sequence (DNA): TGTGCCAGCAGCTCAGGGGACCCCGCAGGCTACACCTTC. Its translation: CASSSGDPAGYTF.

The V call is TRBV4-3, the J call TRBJ2-1; 8 nucleotides match TRBD2. Germline V gives CDR1 LGHNA, CDR2 YSLEER. The CDR3 is made up of 17 amino acids. J lost 8 bases, V lost 1 base, and 13 bases had no gene match. CDR3 sequence reads: CASSQGLGGRIGDEQFF. The CDR3 DNA reads as TGCGCCAGCAGCCAAGGACTTGGCGGGAGGATAGGGGATGAGCAGTTCTTC.